A selection of T cell receptor beta chains follows, all from one sample in a study of T cells in Graves' hyperthyroidism and ophthalmopathy. TCRdb recomputed calls from the multiplex PCR reads with MiXCR, one row per CDR3 protein. This table holds about 380,000 distinct CDR3 sequences, approximately 15% found once. The specimen sequenced was blood. The origin of the receptors is a woman aged 55 to 70 with Graves' hyperthyroidism. Each CDR3 is given with its conserved first and last residue. The order of the fields is CDR3 length, D gene, J gene, V gene, clone size, CDR3 protein, CDR3 DNA. The D gene is left open where the match is weak. Not all rows give a size; the values are once, few, many and, for expanded clones, a class.

17,TRBD2,TRBJ2-1,TRBV4-2,.,CASSQVRGLAGLNEQFF,TGTGCCAGCAGCCAAGTTCGGGGACTAGCGGGACTCAATGAGCAGTTCTTC
12,.,TRBJ1-1,TRBV12-3/TRBV12-4,.,CASSFTRTEAFF,TGTGCCAGCAGTTTTACACGGACTGAAGCTTTCTTT
17,.,TRBJ2-1,TRBV5-1,many,CASRVPFRQSSYNEQFF,TGCGCCAGCAGGGTGCCCTTCAGGCAGAGCTCCTACAATGAGCAGTTCTTC
13,.,TRBJ1-2,TRBV29-1,many,CSVVLGFQSGYTF,TGCAGCGTTGTTTTGGGTTTTCAGAGTGGCTACACCTTC
14,.,TRBJ1-5,TRBV28,many,CASSPTGSNQPQHF,TGTGCCAGCAGCCCTACGGGCAGCAATCAGCCCCAGCATTTT
14,TRBD2,TRBJ2-7,TRBV3-1,.,CASSPPRTSHEQYF,TGTGCCAGCAGCCCTCCGAGGACTAGCCACGAGCAGTACTTC
17,TRBD2,TRBJ2-1,TRBV12-3/TRBV12-4,many,CASTYGRASGRADEQFF,TGTGCCAGCACCTACGGGCGGGCTAGCGGGAGGGCCGATGAGCAGTTCTTC
16,TRBD2,TRBJ2-5,TRBV7-2,.,CASSPPGLAGRETQYF,TGTGCCAGCAGCCCGCCCGGCCTAGCGGGAAGGGAGACCCAGTACTTC
14,TRBD2,TRBJ2-5,TRBV10-3,few,CAISERGPRETQYF,TGTGCCATCAGCGAGCGGGGCCCCCGGGAGACCCAGTACTTC
15,.,TRBJ2-1,TRBV28,many,CASFAGDISYNEQFF,TGTGCCAGCTTTGCCGGAGATATCTCCTACAATGAGCAGTTCTTC
15,TRBD1,TRBJ2-1,TRBV7-2,many,CASSLKGQGRVEQFF,TGTGCCAGCAGCTTAAAAGGACAGGGACGGGTTGAGCAGTTCTTC
13,.,TRBJ2-5,TRBV24-1,many,CATRDTGLETQYF,TGTGCCACCAGGGACACAGGCTTGGAGACCCAGTACTTC
15,.,TRBJ2-1,TRBV5-1,.,CASSLELVMSNEQFF,TGCGCCAGCAGCTTGGAACTAGTGATGAGCAATGAGCAGTTCTTC
14,.,TRBJ1-4,TRBV30,.,CAWSSGTSNEKLFF,TGTGCCTGGAGCTCCGGGACATCTAATGAAAAACTGTTTTTT
9,.,TRBJ2-7,TRBV14,few,CASSPGQYF,TGTGCCAGCAGCCCAGGGCAGTACTTC
15,.,TRBJ1-4,TRBV5-1,.,CASSWQGQSNEKLFF,TGCGCCAGCAGCTGGCAGGGGCAATCTAATGAAAAACTGTTTTTT
14,.,TRBJ1-5,TRBV18,few,CASSPEGGNQPQHF,TGTGCCAGCTCGCCCGAAGGGGGAAATCAGCCCCAGCATTTT
15,TRBD2,TRBJ2-1,TRBV9,.,CASSVAGGGNNEQFF,TGTGCCAGCAGCGTAGCGGGCGGGGGGAACAATGAGCAGTTCTTC
13,.,TRBJ2-1,TRBV7-6,.,CASSLQGEGPLFF,TGTGCCAGCAGCTTACAGGGGGAGGGCCCGCTGTTCTTC
13,.,TRBJ2-1,TRBV5-1,many,CASSLLRGNEQFF,TGCGCCAGCAGCCTCCTTAGGGGTAATGAGCAGTTCTTC
17,.,TRBJ2-3,TRBV18,few,CASSPPVGAVGTDTQYF,TGTGCCAGCTCACCACCGGTCGGGGCGGTGGGCACAGATACGCAGTATTTT
16,TRBD2,TRBJ2-1,TRBV5-1,many,CASKSASGSSYNEQFF,TGCGCCAGCAAATCGGCTAGCGGGAGTAGTTACAATGAGCAGTTCTTC
12,.,TRBJ2-2,TRBV7-9,few,CASRGEPGELFF,TGTGCCAGCAGGGGGGAACCCGGGGAGCTGTTTTTT
13,TRBD1,TRBJ2-5,TRBV30,many,CAWRDRGLGTQYF,TGTGCCTGGAGGGACAGGGGGCTGGGGACCCAGTACTTC
15,.,TRBJ2-1,TRBV18,.,CASSLREDGNNEQFF,TGTGCCAGCTCGCTCAGGGAGGACGGCAACAATGAGCAGTTCTTT
16,TRBD2,TRBJ2-3,TRBV5-1,many,CASSFATSGSTDTQYF,TGCGCCAGCAGCTTCGCGACTAGCGGGAGTACAGATACGCAGTATTTT
17,TRBD2,TRBJ2-3,TRBV18,many,CASSPPSLAGFADTQYF,TGTGCCAGCTCACCCCCGTCACTAGCGGGATTTGCAGATACGCAGTATTTT
15,TRBD1,TRBJ1-2,TRBV12-5,many,CASGLDRVANYGYTF,TGTGCTAGTGGTTTAGACAGGGTGGCTAACTATGGCTACACCTTC
15,TRBD2,TRBJ2-1,TRBV12-5,many,CASGLTSSGRNEQFF,TGTGCTAGTGGTTTGACGTCTAGCGGGAGGAATGAGCAGTTCTTC
17,TRBD2,TRBJ2-3,TRBV3-1,.,CASSPSRGLAGSDTQYF,TGTGCCAGCAGCCCTTCACGGGGACTAGCGGGATCAGATACGCAGTATTTT
14,.,TRBJ2-5,TRBV12-3/TRBV12-4,many,CASNGPNKEETQYF,TGTGCCAGCAATGGACCGAATAAAGAAGAGACCCAGTACTTC
13,TRBD1,TRBJ1-1,TRBV20-1,many,CSADRGRGTEAFF,TGCAGTGCTGACAGGGGGCGAGGCACTGAAGCTTTCTTT
15,TRBD2,TRBJ2-1,TRBV20-1,many,CSASFGLAVYNEQFF,TGCAGTGCTAGTTTCGGACTAGCGGTCTACAATGAGCAGTTCTTC
13,.,TRBJ2-1,TRBV11-2,.,CASSQDKGDEQFF,TGCGCCAGCAGCCAAGACAAGGGCGATGAGCAGTTCTTC
14,TRBD1,TRBJ2-5,TRBV20-1,many,CSTLQGAIMETQYF,TGCAGTACCCTACAGGGGGCGATTATGGAGACCCAGTACTTC
11,.,TRBJ2-7,TRBV6-1,.,CARKTGSAQYF,TGTGCCAGGAAGACGGGTTCTGCGCAGTACTTC
17,TRBD2,TRBJ2-6,TRBV2,.,CASSPRSGGSGANVLTF,TGTGCCAGCTCACCACGATCGGGGGGCTCTGGGGCCAACGTCCTGACTTTC
13,.,TRBJ2-7,TRBV7-6,many,CASSLDSSYEQYF,TGTGCCAGCAGCCTTGACAGCTCCTACGAGCAGTACTTC
14,TRBD1,TRBJ2-1,TRBV15,many,CATSRRQGQDEQFF,TGTGCCACCAGCAGGCGACAGGGGCAAGATGAGCAGTTCTTC
12,.,TRBJ2-5,TRBV13,many,CASSFREETQYF,TGTGCCAGCAGCTTCAGGGAAGAGACCCAGTACTTC
13,TRBD2,TRBJ2-7,TRBV20-1,many,CSASTSATGEQYF,TGCAGTGCTAGTACTAGCGCTACTGGCGAGCAGTACTTC
15,TRBD1,TRBJ2-7,TRBV20-1,many,CSASPRDRGPYEQYF,TGCAGTGCTAGCCCCCGGGACAGGGGGCCCTACGAGCAGTACTTC
11,.,TRBJ2-7,TRBV7-8,many,CASSLEREQYF,TGTGCCAGCAGCTTAGAAAGGGAGCAGTACTTC
16,TRBD2,TRBJ2-5,TRBV27,few,CASSFGTSGRRETQYF,TGTGCCAGCAGTTTTGGGACTAGCGGGAGGCGAGAGACCCAGTACTTC
13,TRBD1,TRBJ2-1,TRBV12-3/TRBV12-4,many,CASSDRGHNEQFF,TGTGCCAGCAGCGACAGGGGACACAATGAGCAGTTCTTC
15,TRBD1,TRBJ1-4,TRBV15,many,CATSRLGQVDEKLFF,TGTGCCACCAGCAGACTAGGACAGGTGGATGAAAAACTGTTTTTT
17,.,TRBJ2-1,TRBV12-5,many,CASGLPVVASSYNEQFF,TGTGCTAGTGGTTTGCCCGTGGTGGCTAGCTCCTACAATGAGCAGTTCTTC
16,TRBD1,TRBJ2-7,TRBV18,.,CASSRSRTGGIDEQYF,TGTGCCAGCTCACGAAGTCGGACAGGGGGCATCGACGAGCAGTACTTC
13,.,TRBJ1-2,TRBV11-2,many,CASSLAGAGGYTF,TGTGCCAGCAGCTTAGCCGGGGCGGGTGGCTACACCTTC
15,.,TRBJ1-4,TRBV18,.,CASSPQDHLGEKLFF,TGTGCCAGCTCACCTCAAGACCACCTCGGCGAAAAACTGTTTTTT
14,TRBD1,TRBJ2-7,TRBV10-3,.,CATRPGQGSNEQYF,TGTGCCACCAGACCGGGACAGGGATCAAACGAGCAGTACTTC
14,.,TRBJ2-7,TRBV28,many,CASSLSGPAYEQYF,TGTGCCAGCAGTTTATCTGGACCTGCCTACGAGCAGTACTTC